Here is one TCR beta chain with its context. Its cognate antigen is unknown. In making TCR beta libraries, quantitative 5'-RACE with molecular barcodes was used. Using its own MiXCR run on the 5' RACE reads, TCRdb lists one record per CDR3 protein. Among about 450,000 distinct CDR3 sequences listed, roughly 27% were seen once. The CDR3 is 13 amino acids. In germline, CDR1 is SGHVS, CDR2 FQNEAQ. Trimming left V 5 bases short and J 1 base short, with 8 bases between. This specimen belongs to a study of CD8 T cells in ankylosing spondylitis. Study-wide findings and caveats: A subset of motif variants has previously been described in the synovial fluid and blood of reactive arthritis. CD8+ cells made up the disease-linked clones, which were relatively rare in peripheral blood. Reported data indicate significant enrichment of disease-linked clones within matched ankylosing spondylitis synovial fluid. There was a TCR beta motif, made of 7 or 8 highly homologous variants, that appeared characteristic of ankylosing spondylitis blood.

The V gene is TRBV7-8, the J gene TRBJ1-1; D is perhaps TRBD1 (5 bases). The sequenced sample consisted of blood, either unsorted or a sorted T cell fraction (not recorded which). This receptor was obtained from a male donor with ankylosing spondylitis. The CDR3 here is CASSDGQNTEAFF. For the CDR3, the DNA is TGTGCCAGCAGCGACGGACAGAACACTGAAGCTTTCTTT.